The source of this TCR beta chain is a study of T cell responses to AZD1222 COVID-19 vaccine. Study-level findings and limits: Donor demographics were predominantly white British with a female majority; clonal diversity may be underestimated.

CDR3 length: 11 residues. Per the germline V gene, CDR1 is SGHRS and CDR2 is YFSETQ. Trimming shortened V by 1 base and J by 2 bases, and 0 bases separated the two germline ends. About this clone itself: Its target is not known.

Libraries were prepared by immunoSEQ multiplex PCR; TCRdb keeps only in-frame clonotypes and omits some of them. The data show tens of thousands of clones, about 92% seen once. This sequence originates from an adult in good health. The sample in question was peripheral blood, obtained on day 0 of AZD1222 vaccination. The rearrangement joins TRBV5-1 to TRBJ2-5; unclear D gene. The CDR3 nucleotides read TGCGCCAGCAGCTTGCAAGAGACCCAGTACTTC. Translated, it gives CASSLQETQYF.